The clone carrying this T cell receptor (beta chain) was seen at least ten times. This sample is part of a study of regulatory T cells in long-lasting Graves disease. For TCR beta, libraries came from iRepertoire HTBI primers and Arm-PCR of CDR3 regions. In TCRdb, the multiplex PCR reads were re-called with MiXCR into one record per CDR3 protein. The data show 450,000 to 700,000 distinct CDR3 sequences, roughly 13% seen once. The time point is: newly diagnosed GD, antithyroid drugs for less than 3 months. PBMC RNA served as the TCR library source. Germline V gene data show CDR1 as MNHEY and CDR2 as SMNVEV (reference sequence). The length of the CDR3 is 11 residues. The V and J ends lost 5 bases and 10 bases respectively, with 12 bases between them. The same specimen was also included in a second study, on T cells in Graves' hyperthyroidism and ophthalmopathy. That work states: Expanded thyroid clonotypes (above 0.001) were mostly also found in blood.

Sequencing was performed on peripheral blood mononuclear cells (PBMCs), taken at new diagnosis, from a patient treated with antithyroid drugs. This chain uses TRBV27 with TRBJ2-7, with a possible D match to TRBD2 (6 bases). The sequence derives from a man aged 30-40 years with Graves disease. The CDR3 DNA reads TGTGCCAGCAGTACGGGACTCTCCCAGTACTTC. Its translation is CASSTGLSQYF.